In its sample, the clone carrying this T cell receptor beta chain was seen once. Using immunoSEQ multiplex PCR, the repertoire was profiled, and TCRdb retains in-frame clones only, with some absent. The table has tens of thousands of clones, over 65% seen once. This record comes from a study of radiation and T cells in renal cell carcinoma. The V end lost 0 bases, the J end lost 0 bases, and 13 bases lay between the germline ends. Germline CDR1 is SGHNT and CDR2 is YYREEE (reference sequence). CDR3 size: 17 residues. The sample's time point: baseline pretreatment blood. The sample's treatment: 15 Gy SBRT to primary tumor, nephrectomy 4 weeks later. After SBRT, blood was collected at 2 and 4 weeks, plus baseline.

The clonotype was recovered from a man between 60 and 75 years old with renal cell carcinoma. The chain uses TRBV5-4 and TRBJ1-3, with D perhaps TRBD1 (5 bases). Source: blood, taken from a patient whose treatment included radiotherapy and nephrectomy. The CDR3 protein is CASSLGGRGRSGNTIYF. CDR3 nucleotides: TGTGCCAGCAGCTTGGGGGGGAGGGGCCGCTCTGGAAACACCATATATTTT.